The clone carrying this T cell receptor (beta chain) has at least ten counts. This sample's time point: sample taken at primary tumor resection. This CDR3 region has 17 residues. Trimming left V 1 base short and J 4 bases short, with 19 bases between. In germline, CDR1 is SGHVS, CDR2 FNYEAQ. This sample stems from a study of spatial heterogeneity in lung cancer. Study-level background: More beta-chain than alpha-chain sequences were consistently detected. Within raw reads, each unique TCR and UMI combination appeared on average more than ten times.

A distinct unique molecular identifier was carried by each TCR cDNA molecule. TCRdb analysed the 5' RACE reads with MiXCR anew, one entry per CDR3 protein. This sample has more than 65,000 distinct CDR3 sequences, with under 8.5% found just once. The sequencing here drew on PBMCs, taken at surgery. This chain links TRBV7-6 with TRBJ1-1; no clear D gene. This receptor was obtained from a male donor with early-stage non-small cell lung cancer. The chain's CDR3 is CASSLESDPRLSTEAFF. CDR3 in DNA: TGTGCCAGCAGCTTAGAGTCAGACCCCCGCTTGAGCACTGAAGCTTTCTTT.